A selection of T cell receptor beta chains follows, all from one sample in a study of neurological immune-mediated disorders. One entry per CDR3 protein results from TCRdb running MiXCR on the 5' RACE reads. The data show under 80,000 distinct CDR3 sequences, about 14% seen once. The sample taken for sequencing was PBMCs. Source of these receptors: a woman aged 45-65 years in good health. The CDR3 runs from the conserved cysteine through the conserved F or W.

V gene: TRBV20-1
CDR3 protein: CSAPYRRYTGELFF

V gene: TRBV20-1
CDR3 protein: CSASIWDGYYGYTF

V gene: TRBV5-1
CDR3 protein: CASSLRLAGTETQYF

V gene: TRBV5-1
CDR3 protein: CASSLCYSGPEQFF

V gene: TRBV5-1
CDR3 protein: CASSEDASNYSGYTF

V gene: TRBV5-1
CDR3 protein: CASSSRGLAGGETQYF

V gene: TRBV5-1
CDR3 protein: CASRLNGENTEAFF

V gene: TRBV3-1
CDR3 protein: CASSQAPQGDWETQYF

V gene: TRBV5-5
CDR3 protein: CASSPSVHEQFF

V gene: TRBV20-1
CDR3 protein: CSARAGSLNTEAFF

V gene: TRBV7-2
CDR3 protein: CASSFGQGAFFF

V gene: TRBV5-1
CDR3 protein: CASSLGTGGYEQYF

V gene: TRBV28
CDR3 protein: CASSLPRGRETQYF

V gene: TRBV28
CDR3 protein: CASSFVQGRDQRAETQYF

V gene: TRBV5-1
CDR3 protein: CASSLGLTLSGELFF

V gene: TRBV11-2
CDR3 protein: CASSLGRGSYNEQFF

V gene: TRBV10-3
CDR3 protein: CAISGQGQDNSPLHF